Following are 30 T cell receptor beta chains from one sample sequenced in a study of control samples from healthy donors and cancer patients. Generated by immunoSEQ multiplex PCR, the TCRdb table keeps only in-frame clones and is missing some. This sample has some 170,000 clones, with about 94% found just once. Material: PBMCs. The receptors derive from a man between 60 and 70 years old with colorectal cancer.

The rearrangement uses TRBV27 and TRBJ2-3, with 11 bases matching TRBD2. There are 18 residues in the CDR3. After removal of 4 bases from V and 0 bases from J, the junction contained 9 bases not matched to a gene. Germline lookup yields CDR1 MNHEY and CDR2 SMNVEV (reference sequence). The CDR3 DNA follows: TGTGCCAGCAGTTACCAACTAGCGGGGGCCTCTAGCACAGATACGCAGTATTTT. Translated, it gives CASSYQLAGASSTDTQYF.

This chain connects TRBV10-1 to TRBJ1-6; TRBD1 aligns across 9 bases. This CDR3 contains 15 residues. After removal of 7 bases from V and 7 bases from J, the junction contained 8 bases not matched to a gene. Germline CDR1 reads WNHNN; CDR2 reads SYGVQD (reference sequence). Written as DNA, the CDR3 is TGCGCCAGCACCATACAGGGGGCTGAGAATTCACCCCTCCACTTT. It encodes CASTIQGAENSPLHF.

The chain couples TRBV5-4 to TRBJ1-1; no clear D. CDR1 is SGHNT, CDR2 YYREEE, per germline (reference sequence). This CDR3 has 13 amino acids. The ends were cut back, 4 bases at V and 4 bases at J, with 11 bases in the middle. This chain's CDR3 is CASSPYSGTEAFF. Here the CDR3 DNA reads TGTGCCAGCAGCCCCTATTCGGGCACTGAAGCTTTCTTT.

The chain has TRBV7-9 and TRBJ1-2, with 9 bases fitting TRBD1. Trimming removed 1 base from V and 5 bases from J; junction bases left unmatched: 8. Germline CDR1 SEHNR, CDR2 FQNEAQ (reference sequence). The CDR3 is made up of 16 amino acids. CDR3 in amino acids: CASSLGDRDPGYGYTF. The DNA for the CDR3 is TGTGCCAGCAGCTTAGGGGACAGGGATCCCGGATATGGCTACACCTTC.

This chain joins TRBV5-8 and TRBJ2-7; D unresolved. The V end was cut by 2 bases, the J end by 3 bases, with 6 bases between. The CDR3 runs to 12 residues. CDR1 SGHTS and CDR2 YDEGEE come from the germline V gene. CDR3 DNA sequence: TGTGCCAGCAGCTTCACATACTACGAGCAGTACTTC. Translating it yields CASSFTYYEQYF.

V gene TRBV10-2 combines with J gene TRBJ2-3; D is possibly TRBD1 (6 bases). CDR1 WSHSY and CDR2 SAAADI come from the germline V gene. The germline V and J ends were trimmed by 3 bases and 0 bases, with 13 bases remaining between them. The CDR3 loop spans 16 amino acids. The CDR3 nucleotides are TGCGCCAGCAGTGACAGGACAGCAAGCAGCACAGATACGCAGTATTTT. It translates to CASSDRTASSTDTQYF.

This clone was found once. The chain uses TRBV4-1 and TRBJ1-5, with D perhaps matching TRBD1 (6 bases). The length of the CDR3 is 20 residues. V was shortened by 0 bases and J by 0 bases, with 21 bases between the two germline ends. From germline, CDR1 is MGHRA and CDR2 YSYEKL. The CDR3 bases are TGCGCCAGCAGCCAAGATAAGGTGCCAGGGGCGGGAAATAGCAATCAGCCCCAGCATTTT. Protein product: CASSQDKVPGAGNSNQPQHF.

The table lists this clone with a count of one. The gene calls are TRBV15 and TRBJ2-5, with D unresolved. Germline V gene lookup returns CDR1 LNHNV and CDR2 YYDKDF (reference sequence). Trimming stripped 1 base from V and 1 base from J, with 4 bases between. The CDR3 contains 13 residues. CDR3 DNA: TGTGCCACCAGCAGAGCCACCCAAGAGACCCAGTACTTC. It specifies CATSRATQETQYF.

The CDR3 nucleotides read TGTGCCAGCAGTTTAGGGCAGGGAATAAATCAGCCCCAGCATTTT. This codes for CASSLGQGINQPQHF. The chain couples TRBV27 to TRBJ1-5; D is possibly TRBD1 (5 bases). Trimming pared 2 bases from V and 4 bases from J, leaving 12 bases between. Germline CDR1 and CDR2: MNHEY and SMNVEV (reference sequence). The CDR3 consists of 15 residues.

V is TRBV3-1 (or the pseudogene TRBV3-2) and J is TRBJ1-1; TRBD1 agrees at 9 bases. The V segment lost 0 bases and the J segment 10 bases; nucleotides outside the gene matches: 12. The CDR3 contains 16 residues. CDR1 LGHDT and CDR2 YNNKEL come from the germline V gene (reference sequence). The CDR3 protein is CASSQDELASTGGAFF. The CDR3 DNA sequence: TGTGCCAGCAGCCAAGATGAGTTGGCGTCGACAGGGGGAGCTTTCTTT.

CDR3 DNA: TGTGCCAGCAGTTTATCGGCCAGCTATGGCTACACCTTC. Protein sequence: CASSLSASYGYTF. The chain carries TRBV27 and TRBJ1-2, with D uncertain. Germline CDR1 reads MNHEY; CDR2 reads SMNVEV (reference sequence). V shed 0 bases and J shed 4 bases, with 6 bases lying between them. The CDR3 is made up of 13 amino acids.

The CDR3 DNA reads as TGTGCCAGCAGCCCCCGGTCCCACCTCGGTGGTGGCTACACCTTC. Its translation: CASSPRSHLGGGYTF. The chain has TRBV7-9 and TRBJ1-2; D gene unclear. Germline values: CDR1 SEHNR, CDR2 FQNEAQ (reference sequence). Trimming removed 5 bases from V and 7 bases from J, with 20 bases in between. This CDR3 spans 15 amino acids.

V gene TRBV10-3 combines with J gene TRBJ1-5; D might be TRBD1 (5 bases). CDR1 and CDR2 from the germline V gene are ENHRY and SYGVKD. The CDR3 extends over 13 amino acids. With 11 bases removed from V and 0 bases from J, the gap between germline ends came to 11 bases. CDR3 sequence (DNA): TGTGCCGGGGGGGACGGTAGCAATCAGCCCCAGCATTTT. Amino acid sequence: CAGGDGSNQPQHF.

The chain carries TRBV29-1 and TRBJ2-1, with D maybe TRBD2 (7 bases). Germline V gene data show CDR1 as SQVTM and CDR2 as ANQGSEA. The CDR3 is made up of 18 amino acids. V was clipped by 1 base and J by 0 bases, with 19 bases between them. The CDR3: CSVEGARGAGGSYNEQFF. CDR3 sequence (DNA): TGCAGCGTTGAAGGCGCCCGGGGGGCCGGGGGCTCCTACAATGAGCAGTTCTTC.

This clone has just a few counts. The chain uses TRBV14 and TRBJ1-2; no clear D. Germline CDR1 SGHDN, CDR2 FVKESK. The CDR3 length is 14 residues. Trimming cost V 0 bases and J 2 bases, with 7 bases left between them. CDR3 sequence (DNA): TGTGCCAGCAGCCAAGATATAGGGAACTATGGCTACACCTTC. As protein: CASSQDIGNYGYTF.

The chain couples TRBV28 to TRBJ1-5, with 11 bases aligning to TRBD1. V lost 11 bases, J lost 5 bases, and 5 bases stayed unmatched. The CDR3 runs 13 residues. The germline gives CDR1 MDHEN, CDR2 SYDVKM. As DNA, the CDR3 is TGTGCCGCCCGGACAGGGGGCCATCAGCCCCAGCATTTT. This translates into CAARTGGHQPQHF.

This chain connects TRBV28 to TRBJ2-7, with D unclear. The CDR3 is 12 amino acids. The V gene lost 1 base and the J gene lost 5 bases, with 6 bases spanning the gap. CDR1 MDHEN and CDR2 SYDVKM come from the germline V gene. The CDR3 sequence: CASSLSGNEQYF. DNA of the CDR3: TGTGCCAGCAGTTTATCGGGCAACGAGCAGTACTTC.

The J gene is TRBJ1-4, the V gene TRBV5-1; D is undetermined. The V gene's germline CDR1 is SGHRS and CDR2 YFSETQ. The CDR3 spans 13 residues. V was pared by 2 bases and J by 3 bases, with 5 bases between. The CDR3 region has the DNA TGCGCCAGCAGCTTAGACTCTAATGAAAAACTGTTTTTT. Translation: CASSLDSNEKLFF.

J is TRBJ2-5 and V is TRBV5-8; 11 nucleotides match TRBD2. The CDR3 totals 16 residues. Germline-derived CDR1 and CDR2 are SGHTS and YDEGEE. Germline trimming cut 4 bases from V and 5 bases from J; bases unmatched to any gene: 10. DNA of the CDR3: TGTGCCAGCAGCGGGGGACTAGCGGCGGTCTGGGAGACCCAGTACTTC. It yields the protein CASSGGLAAVWETQYF.

The rearrangement uses TRBV27 and TRBJ2-1; 9 bases are a match to TRBD1. Germline lookup yields CDR1 MNHEY and CDR2 SMNVEV (reference sequence). The CDR3 totals 16 residues. Losses at the gene ends were 0 bases for V and 6 bases for J; bases not matched to a gene: 6. CDR3 coding DNA: TGTGCCAGCAGTTTATCCCGGACAGGGGCTACCAATGAGCAGTTCTTC. Amino acids: CASSLSRTGATNEQFF.

This clone was recorded only once. CDR3 coding DNA: TGTGCCAGCAGGGTCCCGGGACTTAACTATGGCTACACCTTC. Its translation: CASRVPGLNYGYTF. The chain uses TRBV6-5 and TRBJ1-2; possible D gene TRBD1, 5 bases. The CDR3 consists of 14 residues. Trimming took 6 bases from V and 1 from J, leaving 12 bases between them. Germline V gene sequence: CDR1 MNHEY, CDR2 SVGAGI.

CDR3 DNA: TGTGCCAGCAACCGCGACGGGAAGCGCCACGAGCAGTACTTC. Its protein is CASNRDGKRHEQYF. The rearrangement links TRBV5-6 to TRBJ2-7, with a possible D match to TRBD2 (5 bases). There are 14 residues in the CDR3. V lost 6 bases to trimming and J lost 5 bases, with 18 bases between them. Germline CDR1 and CDR2: SGHDT and YYEEEE.

V gene TRBV30 combines with J gene TRBJ1-2; unclear D gene. Germline CDR1 and CDR2: GTSNPN and SVGIG (reference sequence). The CDR3 covers 12 residues. The V end lost 2 bases, the J end lost 4 bases, and 8 bases lay between the germline ends. CDR3 bases: TGTGCCTGGAGTTTAGCTCGCTATGGCTACACCTTC. Its protein product is CAWSLARYGYTF.

The chain recombines TRBV19 with TRBJ2-2; 7 bases map to TRBD2. This CDR3 spans 16 amino acids. Germline CDR1 is LNHDA and CDR2 is SQIVND (reference sequence). The junction had 7 bases not matched to a gene; V was cut back by 5 bases and J by 1 base. CDR3 sequence: CASSSSGLVNTGELFF. CDR3 coding DNA: TGTGCCAGTAGTTCGTCTGGACTAGTGAACACCGGGGAGCTGTTTTTT.

This chain links TRBV3-1 (or the pseudogene TRBV3-2) with TRBJ1-4; 7 bases are shared with TRBD1. The CDR3 totals 16 residues. The trim removed 1 base at V and 6 bases at J, leaving 8 bases unmatched. Germline CDR1 reads LGHDT; CDR2 reads YNNKEL (reference sequence). CDR3 protein: CASSQGVAGGYEKLFF. The CDR3, as DNA: TGTGCCAGCAGCCAAGGTGTGGCAGGGGGGTATGAAAAACTGTTTTTT.

The genes are TRBV5-5 and TRBJ2-2, with D unresolved. V was shortened by 4 bases and J by 7 bases, with 8 bases between the two germline ends. This CDR3 region has 12 residues. Looked up from germline, CDR1 is SGHKS and CDR2 is YYEKEE (reference sequence). Here the CDR3 reads CASSDVHGELFF. As DNA, the CDR3 is TGTGCCAGCAGCGACGTTCACGGGGAGCTGTTTTTT.

The CDR3 region is CASSILRDRGPHTQYF. CDR3 nucleotide sequence: TGTGCCAGTAGTATACTCCGGGACAGGGGGCCACATACGCAGTATTTT. This sequence joins TRBV19 and TRBJ2-3; the match to TRBD1 covers 12 bases. J was trimmed by 7 bases and V by 2 bases; bases with no gene match: 7. CDR3 length: 16 residues. Germline loops: CDR1 LNHDA, CDR2 SQIVND (reference sequence).

This rearrangement joins TRBV5-1 to TRBJ1-3, with TRBD1 identical over 7 bases. This CDR3 comprises 15 residues. The germline CDR1 and CDR2 sequences are SGHRS and YFSETQ. With V trimmed by 0 bases and J by 2 bases, 2 bases remained unmatched. Written as DNA, the CDR3 is TGCGCCAGCAGCTTGGGGGGGACAGCTGGAAACACCATATATTTT. Amino acid sequence: CASSLGGTAGNTIYF.

The chain has TRBV6-5 and TRBJ2-7; the D gene is possibly TRBD2 (6 bases). Looked up from germline, CDR1 is MNHEY and CDR2 is SVGAGI. The CDR3 length is 14 residues. Trimming pared 5 bases from V and 0 bases from J, leaving 11 bases between. CDR3: CASSTGLVSYEQYF. The CDR3 DNA reads as TGTGCCAGCAGTACGGGACTGGTCTCCTACGAGCAGTACTTC.

The chain joins TRBV3-1 (or the pseudogene TRBV3-2) to TRBJ2-7; no firm D call. Trimming pared 0 bases from V and 4 bases from J, leaving 19 bases between. CDR3 length equals 17 residues. In germline, CDR1 is LGHDT, CDR2 YNNKEL (reference sequence). The CDR3 sequence: CASSQDILIGPFYEQYF. The DNA for the CDR3 is TGTGCCAGCAGCCAAGATATACTTATAGGTCCCTTTTACGAGCAGTACTTC.